The clone carrying this T cell receptor beta chain was counted a single time. Clones were sequenced by immunoSEQ multiplex PCR, and TCRdb holds only the in-frame ones, with some missing. The sample lists 65,000 to 75,000 clones, approximately 78% seen once, with 8% to 10% in the top ten. The data derive from a study of blood T cell repertoires in COVID-19. For the study at large: Acute and convalescent COVID-19 samples came from the United States, Italy and Spain. In each case, the material was cDNA or gDNA derived from T cells, B-cell-depleted T cells, or PBMCs.

Germline V CDR1 and CDR2: SGHRS, YFSETQ. The CDR3 extends over 14 amino acids. Deletions cut 3 bases from V and 8 bases from J, with 15 bases between. Sequencing used peripheral blood. The origin of this receptor is a woman aged 80 or older with acute or convalescent COVID-19. The chain carries TRBV5-1 and TRBJ2-1; maybe TRBD2 (7 bases). CDR3 DNA sequence: TGCGCCAGCAGCTCAAGGGGGACTAAGGATGAGCAGTTCTTC. It encodes CASSSRGTKDEQFF.